Listed below are T cell receptor beta chains from one sample, sequenced in a study of cytomegalovirus exposure and HLA in healthy donors. Sequenced by immunoSEQ multiplex PCR; TCRdb stores in-frame clones only, minus some. The repertoire holds 150,000 to 200,000 clones, with roughly 80% as singletons. Sample: PBMCs. The receptors here all came from a man younger than 35 in good health and CMV-seropositive. Both conserved end residues are part of each CDR3. The D gene is left open where the match is weak. Size is stated for part of the rows, as once, few or many counts, or as a class when the clone is expanded.

v_call,j_call,clone_size,d_call,cdr3_nt,cdr3_aa
TRBV4-2,TRBJ2-7,-,-,TGTGCCAGCAGCCAAGAGTTCGGGGGTACCTACGAGCAGTACTTC,CASSQEFGGTYEQYF
TRBV2,TRBJ1-1,-,-,TGTGCCAGCAGTGGTGGACAGCCTGGGTCTACTGAAGCTTTCTTT,CASSGGQPGSTEAFF
TRBV28,TRBJ1-5,few,TRBD1,TGTGCCAGCAGTCTCCAGACAGGGCCCCAGCCCCAGCATTTT,CASSLQTGPQPQHF
TRBV2,TRBJ2-1,-,TRBD2,TGTGCCAGCCGTCCCATCCCGGGACTAGAATACGATGAGCAGTTCTTC,CASRPIPGLEYDEQFF
TRBV10-1,TRBJ2-3,-,TRBD2,TGCGCCAGGGGCCGCAGACTAGCGGGATCGGGAAGCACAGATACGCAGTATTTT,CARGRRLAGSGSTDTQYF
TRBV7-9,TRBJ2-7,few,TRBD2,TGTGCCAGCAGCTTAAAAGCGGGAGGGTTCTACGAGCAGTACTTC,CASSLKAGGFYEQYF
TRBV6-5,TRBJ1-4,few,-,TGTGCCAGCACTTTACGGGCAACTAATGAAAAACTGTTTTTT,CASTLRATNEKLFF
TRBV6-1,TRBJ1-5,-,-,TGTGCCAGCAGTCTGGACAATATGGCCCAGCCCCAGCATTTT,CASSLDNMAQPQHF
TRBV10-3,TRBJ1-1,few,TRBD1,TGTGCCATCAGTGAGTCGCAAAAGGGGGCTACTGAAGCTTTCTTT,CAISESQKGATEAFF
TRBV2,TRBJ1-1,-,TRBD1,TGTGCCAGCAGTTCGGACAGGGGCGACACTGAAGCTTTCTTT,CASSSDRGDTEAFF
TRBV6-5,TRBJ1-1,-,-,TGTGCCAGCAGGAGGGAGGGATTGAGCACTGAAGCTTTCTTT,CASRREGLSTEAFF
TRBV7-8,TRBJ2-1,once,TRBD2,TGTGCCAGCAGCTTAGTAGGGAGGGTTAACAATGAGCAGTTCTTC,CASSLVGRVNNEQFF
TRBV5-1,TRBJ2-7,-,TRBD1,TGCGCCAGCAGCCCGGATGGGACAGGGCCATACGAGCAGTACTTC,CASSPDGTGPYEQYF
TRBV11-2,TRBJ2-2,-,-,TGTGCCAGCAGCCCTGGACAGTTCGTCGACACCGGGGAGCTGTTTTTT,CASSPGQFVDTGELFF
TRBV14,TRBJ2-7,-,-,TGTGCCAGCAGTCAGATAGGGCAGGGAAACCACGAGCAGTACTTC,CASSQIGQGNHEQYF
TRBV27,TRBJ2-3,-,TRBD2,TGTGCCAGCAGTTTATATGGCGGGAGTTACACAGATACGCAGTATTTT,CASSLYGGSYTDTQYF
TRBV7-6,TRBJ2-7,few,-,TGTGCCAGCAGCTTAGCCCTGGCAGGGTACGAGCAGTACTTC,CASSLALAGYEQYF
TRBV9,TRBJ1-2,-,-,TGTGCCAGCAGCCGACACAACCGGTCGATCTATGGCTACACCTTC,CASSRHNRSIYGYTF
TRBV6-5,TRBJ2-3,-,-,TGTGCCAGCAGCGATACAGGGATAATAGATACGCAGTATTTT,CASSDTGIIDTQYF
TRBV7-9,TRBJ2-3,once,TRBD2,TGTGCCAGCAGCTTTCTAGCGGGAGTTGTAGTCTTCACAGATACGCAGTATTTT,CASSFLAGVVVFTDTQYF
TRBV2,TRBJ1-5,once,TRBD1,TGTGCCAGCCAACGGGACAGGGAAACCAATCAGCCCCAGCATTTT,CASQRDRETNQPQHF
TRBV6-1,TRBJ2-7,-,-,TGTGCCAGCATCAAGGAGGCGATATACGAGCAGTACTTC,CASIKEAIYEQYF
TRBV29-1,TRBJ2-2,-,TRBD2,TGCAGCGCATCGCGGGAAGCGGGGGGGACCGGGGAGCTGTTTTTT,CSASREAGGTGELFF
TRBV7-9,TRBJ2-7,-,TRBD2,TGTGCCAGCAGCCCTAGCGGGAGAAGTTTTGGCGAGCAGTACTTC,CASSPSGRSFGEQYF
TRBV29-1,TRBJ2-5,-,TRBD2,TGCAGCGTGACTAGCGGGATGGGGACCCAGTACTTC,CSVTSGMGTQYF
TRBV4-2,TRBJ2-7,-,TRBD2,TGTGCCAGCAGCCAAGTTGTCAGCGGGAGGGCCCCCGAGCAGTACTTC,CASSQVVSGRAPEQYF
TRBV29-1,TRBJ1-1,-,TRBD1,TGCAGCGTCCGACAGGGTAACACTGAAGCTTTCTTT,CSVRQGNTEAFF
TRBV6-5,TRBJ2-1,-,TRBD1,TGTGCCAGCAGTCCCCGGGACAGGGTCTACAATGAGCAGTTCTTC,CASSPRDRVYNEQFF
TRBV30,TRBJ1-3,few,-,TGTGCCTGGAGTATTGCAGACTCTGGAAACACCATATATTTT,CAWSIADSGNTIYF
TRBV28,TRBJ1-2,once,-,TGTGCCAGCAGTCTCACAAATACAGGGCATGGCTACACCTTC,CASSLTNTGHGYTF
TRBV27,TRBJ1-2,-,TRBD1,TGTGCCAGCAGGAGACAGGGTGGGAGCTATGGCTACACCTTC,CASRRQGGSYGYTF
TRBV28,TRBJ1-2,-,TRBD1,TGTGCCAGCAGTTCAGGGGGCAACTATGGCTACACCTTC,CASSSGGNYGYTF
TRBV27,TRBJ1-2,-,TRBD1,TGTGCCAGCAGTTTATCGCCTAGAGGGACAGGGGACTATGGCTACACCTTC,CASSLSPRGTGDYGYTF
TRBV15,TRBJ1-1,-,-,TGTGCCACCAGCATGGGGGCGCCCACTGAAGCTTTCTTT,CATSMGAPTEAFF
TRBV21-1,TRBJ2-5,-,-,TGTGCCAGCCGCTCCGTGGAGGCGGGGATAGGGACCCAGTACTTC,CASRSVEAGIGTQYF
TRBV7-6,TRBJ2-7,-,-,TGTGCCAGCAGCGACCAGGGCCTCTCCTACGAGCAGTACTTC,CASSDQGLSYEQYF
TRBV7-9,TRBJ2-7,-,TRBD2,TGTGCCAGCAGCTTAGGGGCCCGCGGGGGGAGCTCCTACGAGCAGTACTTC,CASSLGARGGSSYEQYF
TRBV2,TRBJ1-4,few,TRBD1,TGTGCCAGCAGGGGACAGCACGGTAATGAAAAACTGTTTTTT,CASRGQHGNEKLFF
TRBV7-9,TRBJ2-7,-,-,TGTTCCAGCAGCCCAACCTACGAGCAGTACTTC,CSSSPTYEQYF
TRBV19,TRBJ1-5,-,-,TGTGCCAGTACCGCCTCCGGGACACCGGTTAGGCCCCAGCATTTT,CASTASGTPVRPQHF
TRBV28,TRBJ1-2,-,-,TGTGCCAGCAGTCCGGGACAAAGGGGCTACACCTTC,CASSPGQRGYTF
TRBV4-1,TRBJ1-4,-,-,TGCGCCAGCAGCCAAGATGCCCGCGGTGAAAAACTGTTTTTT,CASSQDARGEKLFF
TRBV6-6,TRBJ2-7,few,-,TGTGCCAGCAGTCCACCAGATTCCTACGAGCAGTACTTC,CASSPPDSYEQYF
TRBV7-2,TRBJ2-3,-,-,TGTGCCAGCAGCTTCGACCGGGGGACAGATACGCAGTATTTT,CASSFDRGTDTQYF
TRBV6-6,TRBJ2-7,-,TRBD2,TGTGCCAGCAGCCGCGTACTAGCGGGAGGCCCCGAGCAGTACTTC,CASSRVLAGGPEQYF
TRBV19,TRBJ2-6,-,-,TGTGCCAGTAGTATGATCAGCTCTGGGGCCAACGTCCTGACTTTC,CASSMISSGANVLTF